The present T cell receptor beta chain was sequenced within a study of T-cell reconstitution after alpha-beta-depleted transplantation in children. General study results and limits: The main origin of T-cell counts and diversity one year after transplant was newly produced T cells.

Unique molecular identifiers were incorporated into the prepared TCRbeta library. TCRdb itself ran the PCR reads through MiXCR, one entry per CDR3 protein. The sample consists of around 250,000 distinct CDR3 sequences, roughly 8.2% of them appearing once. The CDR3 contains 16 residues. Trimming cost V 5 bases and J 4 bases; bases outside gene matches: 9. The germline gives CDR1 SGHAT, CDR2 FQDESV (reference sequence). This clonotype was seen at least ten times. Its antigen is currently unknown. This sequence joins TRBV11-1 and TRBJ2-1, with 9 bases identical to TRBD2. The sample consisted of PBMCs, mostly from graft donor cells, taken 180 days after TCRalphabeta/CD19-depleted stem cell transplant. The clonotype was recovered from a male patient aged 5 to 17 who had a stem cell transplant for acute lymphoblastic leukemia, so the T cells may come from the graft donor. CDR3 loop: CASSPRREGWYNEQFF. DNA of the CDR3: TGTGCCAGCAGCCCCCGGCGGGAGGGGTGGTACAATGAGCAGTTCTTC.